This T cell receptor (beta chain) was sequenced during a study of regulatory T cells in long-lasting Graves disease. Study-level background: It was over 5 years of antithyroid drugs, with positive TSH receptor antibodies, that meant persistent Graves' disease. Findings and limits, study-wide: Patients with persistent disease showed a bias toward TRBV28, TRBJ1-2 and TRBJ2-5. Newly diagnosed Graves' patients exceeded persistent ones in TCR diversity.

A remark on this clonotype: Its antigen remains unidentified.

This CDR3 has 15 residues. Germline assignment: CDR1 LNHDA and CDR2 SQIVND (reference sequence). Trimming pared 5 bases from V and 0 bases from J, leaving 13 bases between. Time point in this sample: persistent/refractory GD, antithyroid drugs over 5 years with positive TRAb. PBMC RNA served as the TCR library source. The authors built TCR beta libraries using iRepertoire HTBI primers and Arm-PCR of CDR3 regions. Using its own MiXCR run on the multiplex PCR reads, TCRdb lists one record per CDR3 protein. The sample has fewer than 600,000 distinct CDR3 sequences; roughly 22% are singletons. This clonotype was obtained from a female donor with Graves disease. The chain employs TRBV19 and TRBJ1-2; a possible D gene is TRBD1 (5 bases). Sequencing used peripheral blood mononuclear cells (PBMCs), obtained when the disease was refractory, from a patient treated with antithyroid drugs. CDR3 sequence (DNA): TGTGCCAGTAGTGCTCGACAGCACCCTAACTATGGCTACACCTTC. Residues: CASSARQHPNYGYTF. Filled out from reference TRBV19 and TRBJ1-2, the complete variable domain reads DGGITQSPKYLFRKEGQNVTLSCEQNLNHDAMYWYRQDPGQGLRLIYYSQIVNDFQKGDIAEGYSVSREKKESFPLTVTSAQKNPTAFYLCASSARQHPNYGYTFGSGTRLTVV.